These 27 T cell receptor beta chains originate from one sample sequenced in a study of T cells in Graves' hyperthyroidism and ophthalmopathy (dated by TCRdb to between 2018 and 2021). Library method: multiplex PCR. Sequencing was carried out with an Illumina HiSeq 2000. TCR beta CDR3 regions were amplified from RNA transcripts. The TCR CDR3 was subjected to a first round of RT-PCR using the HTBI primer set and the Qiagen OneStep RT-PCR kit. The raw public reads went through TCRdb reprocessing: fastp at Q25, MiXCR clone calling, in-frame beta chains kept. When rows share a CDR3 protein, they turn into one entry using the most common DNA and genes. The table for this sample lists about 600,000 distinct CDR3 sequences; around 14% of them were counted only once. The ten biggest clones cover roughly 7% of the sample. The sample consisted of blood. All receptors come from a woman aged 18-35 years with Graves' ophthalmopathy.

This clonotype appeared many times. The chain recombines TRBV29-1 with TRBJ2-6, with 7 bases aligning to TRBD1. V was clipped by 6 bases and J by 3 bases; unmatched bases: 5. Germline CDR1 SQVTM, CDR2 ANQGSEA. The CDR3 sequence is 14 residues long. The CDR3, as DNA: TGCAGCGTGACGACAGGGAGTGGGGCCAACGTCCTGACTTTC. This gives the protein CSVTTGSGANVLTF.

This clonotype appeared once. Its ends do not fully match the called genes, so a read error is possible. This chain links TRBV18 with TRBJ2-3, with D possibly being TRBD1 (5 bases). The CDR3 loop spans 16 amino acids. Germline V gene lookup returns CDR1 KGHSH and CDR2 LQKENI. This CDR3 reads CASSPGARVSTDMQYF. In DNA form, the CDR3 reads TGTGCCAGCTCACCCGGCGCCAGGGTCTCCACAGATATGCAGTATTTT.

In its sample, this clonotype was seen many times. The chain has TRBV7-3 and TRBJ2-3; the match to TRBD1 covers 11 bases. This CDR3 spans 15 amino acids. CDR1 and CDR2 from the germline V gene are SGHTA and FQGTGA. The V gene end was trimmed by 4 bases and the J gene end by 5 bases; junction bases not matched to a gene: 5. In DNA, the CDR3 is TGTGCCAGCAGCTCCTCGGGACAGGGGGTAGATACGCAGTATTTT. This codes for CASSSSGQGVDTQYF. Filled out from reference TRBV7-3 and TRBJ2-3, the complete variable domain reads GAGVSQTPSNKVTEKGKYVELRCDPISGHTALYWYRQSLGQGPEFLIYFQGTGAADDSGLPNDRFFAVRPEGSVSTLKIQRTERGDSAVYLCASSSSGQGVDTQYFGPGTRLTVL.

This clonotype was recorded at least ten times. V and J are TRBV28 and TRBJ1-6; no reliable D call. This CDR3 is built from 13 residues. Looked up from germline, CDR1 is MDHEN and CDR2 is SYDVKM. Trimming pared 4 bases from V and 10 bases from J, leaving 11 bases between. In DNA, the CDR3 is TGTGCCAGCAGTTATGGGGTCCGCTCACCCCTCCACTTT. This translates into CASSYGVRSPLHF. Supplemented by reference TRBV28 and TRBJ1-6, the full variable domain reads DVKVTQSSRYLVKRTGEKVFLECVQDMDHENMFWYRQDPGLGLRLIYFSYDVKMKEKGDIPEGYSVSREKKERFSLILESASTNQTSMYLCASSYGVRSPLHFGNGTRLTVT.

This clonotype was recorded at least ten times. CDR3 in DNA: TGCAGTGCTAGTTCCCATGGCCCCTACAATGAGCAGTTCTTC. It is translated as CSASSHGPYNEQFF. V and J are TRBV20-1 and TRBJ2-1; no clear D. The CDR3 contains 14 residues. The germline gives CDR1 DFQATT, CDR2 SNEGSKA (reference sequence). The V end was cut by 3 bases, the J end by 2 bases, with 11 bases between.

This clonotype occurred many times. The chain combines TRBV20-1 with TRBJ2-3; 8 bases match TRBD2. V dropped 5 bases and J dropped 5; count of bases not matched to a gene: 18. This CDR3 has 17 amino acids. The V gene's germline CDR1 is DFQATT and CDR2 SNEGSKA (reference sequence). CDR3 amino acids: CSAPPGRVGVKVDTQYF. The CDR3 DNA is TGCAGTGCTCCCCCCGGGAGGGTGGGAGTGAAGGTAGATACGCAGTATTTT.

This clonotype came up many times. This rearrangement joins TRBV5-1 to TRBJ1-1; 8 bases are shared with TRBD1. The V gene's germline CDR1 is SGHRS and CDR2 YFSETQ. With 0 bases clipped from V and 4 bases from J, the junction kept 5 bases outside the gene matches. The CDR3 has 15 amino acids. The CDR3 is CASSLEGQGSTEAFF. The DNA for the CDR3 is TGCGCCAGCAGCTTGGAAGGACAGGGATCCACTGAAGCTTTCTTT. The full variable domain, with the rest looked up from reference TRBV5-1 and TRBJ1-1, is KAGVTQTPRYLIKTRGQQVTLSCSPISGHRSVSWYQQTPGQGLQFLFEYFSETQRNKGNFPGRFSGRQFSNSRSEMNVSTLELGDSALYLCASSLEGQGSTEAFFGQGTRLTVV.

This chain links TRBV30 with TRBJ2-1; 10 bases align to TRBD2. Germline loops: CDR1 GTSNPN, CDR2 SVGIG (reference sequence). This CDR3 spans 14 amino acids. The junction had 10 bases not matched to a gene; V was cut back by 7 bases and J by 7 bases. CDR3 DNA sequence: TGTGCCTCGACTAGCGGGTTGCCGGGGAATGAGCAGTTCTTC. This encodes CASTSGLPGNEQFF.

This clonotype has a count of ten or more. The chain combines TRBV27 with TRBJ2-7; TRBD2 agrees at 11 bases. CDR1 MNHEY and CDR2 SMNVEV come from the germline V gene (reference sequence). The CDR3 spans 15 residues. Trimming at V came to 2 bases and at J to 5 bases, leaving 5 bases not matched to a gene. This CDR3 reads CASSLGTSGRNEQYF. The CDR3 DNA sequence: TGTGCCAGCAGTTTAGGAACTAGCGGGAGAAACGAGCAGTACTTC.

The chain uses TRBV5-1 and TRBJ1-4; TRBD1 is a possible D gene (5 bases). Germline V gene sequence: CDR1 SGHRS, CDR2 YFSETQ. The CDR3 covers 14 residues. V was pared by 3 bases and J by 2 bases, with 8 bases between. The CDR3 is CASSSTVTNEKLFF. The CDR3 DNA reads TGCGCCAGCAGCTCGACAGTCACTAATGAAAAACTGTTTTTT.

This clonotype has just a few counts. The chain is built from TRBV9 and TRBJ2-1, with D perhaps given as TRBD1 or TRBD2 (5 bases each). The V gene lost 5 bases and the J gene lost 10 bases, with 13 bases spanning the gap. CDR3 size: 12 residues. The germline gives CDR1 SGDLS, CDR2 YYNGEE. The CDR3 sequence: CASSSRGPEQFF. The CDR3 DNA sequence: TGTGCCAGCAGTTCGAGGGGACCCGAGCAGTTCTTC.

The rearrangement uses TRBV20-1 and TRBJ2-5, with unresolved D. The CDR3 is 14 residues long. Trimming shortened V by 3 bases and J by 1 base, and 12 bases separated the two germline ends. CDR1 is DFQATT and CDR2 is SNEGSKA in the germline V gene (reference sequence). CDR3 region: CSASQDYPQETQYF. The CDR3 bases are TGCAGTGCTAGCCAGGATTATCCCCAAGAGACCCAGTACTTC.

The sample holds many counts of this clonotype. CDR3 region: CASRTGQPSLEQYF. The CDR3, as DNA: TGTGCCAGCAGAACGGGACAGCCTAGTCTGGAGCAGTACTTC. This chain uses TRBV6-1 with TRBJ2-7, with 7 bases lining up with TRBD1. The CDR3 extends over 14 amino acids. Germline-derived CDR1 and CDR2 are MNHNS and SASEGT. V lost 6 bases, J lost 7 bases, and 12 bases stayed unmatched.

This clonotype was recorded a few times. V and J are TRBV9 and TRBJ1-2; 7 bases are a match to TRBD1. The CDR3 is 17 amino acids. The germline gives CDR1 SGDLS, CDR2 YYNGEE. J lost 0 bases, V lost 4 bases, and 12 bases had no gene match. In nucleotides, the CDR3 is TGTGCCAGCAGCCCCAGAGTGGCAGGGGGTACTAACTATGGCTACACCTTC. It encodes CASSPRVAGGTNYGYTF.

In its sample, this clonotype was seen many times. CDR3 loop: CASAGPYNEQFF. The CDR3 bases are TGTGCCAGCGCGGGACCGTACAATGAGCAGTTCTTC. The chain joins TRBV3-1 to TRBJ2-1; tentatively, D is TRBD2 (6 bases). The V gene lost 8 bases and the J gene lost 4 bases, with 9 bases spanning the gap. Germline CDR1 reads LGHDT; CDR2 reads YNNKEL (reference sequence). This CDR3 comprises 12 residues.

This clonotype was seen many times. This chain links TRBV28 with TRBJ1-2; TRBD1 agrees at 9 bases. V shed 5 bases, J shed 8 bases, and the junction held 9 bases outside the gene matches. Germline V CDR1 and CDR2: MDHEN, SYDVKM. This CDR3 contains 14 residues. The CDR3: CASSRGQGVGGYTF. CDR3 DNA sequence: TGTGCCAGCAGTCGGGGACAGGGAGTTGGGGGCTACACCTTC.

This clonotype came up many times. The gene calls are TRBV6-2 or TRBV6-3 and TRBJ1-1; D unresolved. This CDR3 is 17 amino acids long. The germline V gene has CDR1 MNHEY and CDR2 SVGEGT. Trimming took 3 bases from V and 0 from J, leaving 17 bases between them. CDR3 in DNA: TGTGCCAGCAGTTATCACCCCTACTCGGCAGTGAACACTGAAGCTTTCTTT. Amino acid sequence: CASSYHPYSAVNTEAFF.

This clonotype appeared a few times. The chain carries TRBV18 and TRBJ1-1; TRBD1 is a possible D gene (6 bases). The ends were cut back, 1 base at V and 4 bases at J, with 13 bases in the middle. In germline, CDR1 is KGHSH, CDR2 LQKENI. The CDR3 is 15 amino acids. The CDR3: CASSPQETQGTEAFF. In DNA form, the CDR3 reads TGTGCCAGCTCACCACAGGAGACACAGGGCACTGAAGCTTTCTTT. Full variable domain (rest looked up from reference TRBV18 and TRBJ1-1): NAGVMQNPRHLVRRRGQEARLRCSPMKGHSHVYWYRQLPEEGLKFMVYLQKENIIDESGMPKERFSAEFPKEGPSILRIQQVVRGDSAAYFCASSPQETQGTEAFFGQGTRLTVV.

This clonotype was found a few times. The chain is built from TRBV9 and TRBJ2-1; TRBD2 aligns across 8 bases. Germline V gene lookup returns CDR1 SGDLS and CDR2 YYNGEE. The CDR3 is 16 amino acids. V lost 0 bases, J lost 5 bases, and 7 bases stayed unmatched. The CDR3 coding sequence is TGTGCCAGCAGCGTAGGAGTGACTAGCGAGCACAATGAGCAGTTCTTC. Translation gives CASSVGVTSEHNEQFF.

The chain combines TRBV25-1 with TRBJ2-6, with 8 bases fitting TRBD1. V shed 6 bases, J shed 6 bases, and the junction held 4 bases outside the gene matches. Germline V gene lookup returns CDR1 MGHDK and CDR2 SYGVNS. This CDR3 contains 14 residues. The CDR3 sequence: CASSQGAPANVLTF. The DNA of the CDR3 is TGTGCCAGCAGCCAGGGGGCCCCGGCCAACGTCCTGACTTTC.

This clonotype was seen repeatedly, ten times or more. The chain couples TRBV6-1 to TRBJ2-7; a possible D gene is TRBD1 (6 bases). Germline V gene lookup returns CDR1 MNHNS and CDR2 SASEGT. The ends were cut back, 4 bases at V and 7 bases at J, with 20 bases in the middle. This CDR3 has 15 residues. The CDR3 is CASSGFGQSLGEQYF. In DNA, the CDR3 is TGTGCCAGCAGTGGATTTGGACAGTCCCTGGGGGAGCAGTACTTC.

The table lists this clonotype with many counts. The chain couples TRBV6-5 to TRBJ1-2; TRBD1 matches 11 bases. V shed 2 bases and J 3 bases; nucleotides not matched to a gene: 2. Germline-derived CDR1 and CDR2 are MNHEY and SVGAGI. The CDR3 sequence is 15 residues long. The CDR3 is CASSYGDRGDYGYTF. The CDR3, as DNA: TGTGCCAGCAGTTACGGGGACAGGGGGGACTATGGCTACACCTTC.

To note about this clonotype: This could be a read error, since a much larger clone is one nucleotide away. The chain links TRBV7-8 to TRBJ1-1; a possible D gene is TRBD1 (6 bases). Germline CDR1 SGHVS, CDR2 FQNEAQ. The CDR3 totals 14 residues. In nucleotides, the CDR3 is TGTGCCGGCAGCTTAGAGGCACAGGGTTCCGGAGCTTTCTTT. This codes for CAGSLEAQGSGAFF.

This clonotype was detected a few times. J is TRBJ1-2 and V is TRBV6-2 or TRBV6-3; no clear D gene. Per germline, CDR1 MNHEY and CDR2 SVGEGT. The CDR3 runs 12 residues. Deletions cut 6 bases from V and 8 bases from J, with 13 bases between. CDR3 protein: CASRTTRSGYTF. CDR3 nucleotides: TGTGCCAGCAGAACAACACGGAGCGGCTACACCTTC.

J is TRBJ2-1 and V is TRBV18; TRBD1 aligns across 10 bases. The CDR3 runs 15 residues. V was clipped by 3 bases and J by 7 bases; unmatched bases: 6. The germline gives CDR1 KGHSH, CDR2 LQKENI. This chain's CDR3 is CASSPVTGGENEQFF. The DNA of the CDR3 is TGTGCCAGCTCACCCGTGACAGGGGGCGAGAATGAGCAGTTCTTC.

This clonotype was observed at least ten times. V gene TRBV11-3 combines with J gene TRBJ2-1, with 8 positions matching TRBD2. V dropped 5 bases and J dropped 7; count of bases not matched to a gene: 13. The CDR3 totals 16 residues. Germline-derived CDR1 and CDR2 are SGHNT and YENEEA. The CDR3 nucleotides read TGTGCCAGCAGCCCCTCCGGGACTAGGTCCCCTAATGAGCAGTTCTTC. It encodes CASSPSGTRSPNEQFF.

This clonotype appeared many times. The chain is built from TRBV2 and TRBJ2-3; 9 nucleotides line up with TRBD1. The CDR3 has 16 residues. CDR1 is SNHLY, CDR2 FYNNEI, per germline. The trim removed 3 bases at V and 4 bases at J, leaving 8 bases unmatched. CDR3 in DNA: TGTGCCAGCAGTGATCGACAGGGGGGCCACGCAGATACGCAGTATTTT. It is translated as CASSDRQGGHADTQYF.